This entry concerns a single T cell receptor (beta chain). TCRdb re-analysed the 5' RACE reads in MiXCR, keeping a single row per CDR3 protein. The data hold some 87,000 distinct CDR3 sequences, with less than 15% observed a single time. The sample is drawn from a study of neurological immune-mediated disorders. Time point defined: longitudinal time-point 2. The germline CDR1 and CDR2 sequences are SQVTM and ANQGSEA. Trimming left V 0 bases short and J 0 bases short, with 12 bases between. The CDR3 sequence is 15 residues long. This chain uses TRBV29-1 with TRBJ2-7; either TRBD1 or TRBD2 may supply D (6 bases each). The sequencing sample was made of PBMCs. The TCR was taken from a female donor with HTLV-1-associated myelopathy (HAM/TSP). The CDR3 nucleotides read TGCAGCGTTGAAGACCAAGGGGGGCACTCCTACGAGCAGTACTTC. It translates to CSVEDQGGHSYEQYF.